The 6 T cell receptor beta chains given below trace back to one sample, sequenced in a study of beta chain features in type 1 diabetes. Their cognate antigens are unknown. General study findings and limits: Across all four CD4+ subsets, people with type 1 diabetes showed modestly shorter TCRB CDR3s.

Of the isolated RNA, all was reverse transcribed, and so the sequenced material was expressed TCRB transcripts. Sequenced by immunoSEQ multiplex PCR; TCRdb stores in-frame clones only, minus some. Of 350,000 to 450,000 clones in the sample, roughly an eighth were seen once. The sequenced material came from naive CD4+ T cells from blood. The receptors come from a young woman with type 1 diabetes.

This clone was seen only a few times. CDR3 amino acids: CSARGDNEQFF. For the CDR3, the DNA is TGCAGTGCTCGGGGTGACAATGAGCAGTTCTTC. V and J are TRBV20-1 and TRBJ2-1, with D perhaps matching TRBD2 (5 bases). V shed 5 bases and J shed 5 bases, with 7 bases lying between them. Germline V gene lookup returns CDR1 DFQATT and CDR2 SNEGSKA (reference sequence). The CDR3 contains 11 residues.

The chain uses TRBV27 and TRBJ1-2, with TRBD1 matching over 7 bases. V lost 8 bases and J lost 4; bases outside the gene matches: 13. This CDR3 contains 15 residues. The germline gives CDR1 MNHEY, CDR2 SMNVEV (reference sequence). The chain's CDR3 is CASGGTALDRYGYTF. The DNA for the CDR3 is TGTGCCAGCGGAGGGACAGCTCTGGACCGCTATGGCTACACCTTC.

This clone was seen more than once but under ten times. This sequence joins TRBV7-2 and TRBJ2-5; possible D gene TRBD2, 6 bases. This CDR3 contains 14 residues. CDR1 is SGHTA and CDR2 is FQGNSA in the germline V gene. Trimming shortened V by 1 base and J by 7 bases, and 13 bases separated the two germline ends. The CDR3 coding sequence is TGTGCCAGCAGCTTAGGCCACGGGGGAGGGACCCAGTACTTC. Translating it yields CASSLGHGGGTQYF. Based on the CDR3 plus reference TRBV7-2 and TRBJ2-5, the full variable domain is GAGVSQSPSNKVTEKGKDVELRCDPISGHTALYWYRQSLGQGLEFLIYFQGNSAPDKSGLPSDRFSAERTGGSVSTLTIQRTQQEDSAVYLCASSLGHGGGTQYFGPGTRLLVL.

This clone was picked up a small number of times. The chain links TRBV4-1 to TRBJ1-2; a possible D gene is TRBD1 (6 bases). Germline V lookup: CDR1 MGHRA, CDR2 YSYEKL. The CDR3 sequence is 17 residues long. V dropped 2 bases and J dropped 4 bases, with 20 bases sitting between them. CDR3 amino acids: CASSQIIRGGRAYGYTF. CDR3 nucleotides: TGCGCCAGCAGCCAAATCATCAGGGGCGGAAGGGCCTATGGCTACACCTTC.

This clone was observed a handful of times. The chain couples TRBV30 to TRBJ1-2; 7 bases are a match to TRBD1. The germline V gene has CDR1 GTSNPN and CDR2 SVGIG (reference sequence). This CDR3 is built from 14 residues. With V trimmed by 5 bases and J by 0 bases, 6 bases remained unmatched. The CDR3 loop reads CAWARDSPNYGYTF. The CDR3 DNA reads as TGTGCCTGGGCACGGGACAGTCCTAACTATGGCTACACCTTC.

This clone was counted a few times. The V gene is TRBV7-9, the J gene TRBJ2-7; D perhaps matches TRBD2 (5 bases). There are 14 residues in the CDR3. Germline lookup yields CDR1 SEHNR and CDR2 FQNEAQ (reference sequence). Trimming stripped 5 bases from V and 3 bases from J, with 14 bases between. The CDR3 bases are TGTGCCAGCAGCCCCCAAATCACTAGCTACGAGCAGTACTTC. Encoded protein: CASSPQITSYEQYF.